The 9 T cell receptor beta chains below come from one sample, sequenced in a study of T cells in narcolepsy. Produced via immunoSEQ multiplex PCR; TCRdb's table is partial and in-frame only. The table lists tens of thousands of clones, 75% to 90% of them singletons. Sequenced: CD45RA- memory CD4+ T cells from PBMCs. All receptors come from a human donor with narcolepsy.

This rearrangement joins TRBV5-1 to TRBJ2-3; TRBD2 is a possible D gene (5 bases). V gave up 4 bases and J gave up 3 bases, with 24 bases separating them. The germline V gene encodes CDR1 SGHRS and CDR2 YFSETQ. CDR3 length: 18 amino acids. The CDR3 loop is CASSPLTMAGAKTDTQYF. CDR3 in DNA: TGCGCCAGCAGCCCGCTGACAATGGCGGGCGCCAAGACAGATACGCAGTATTTT.

This chain joins TRBV7-2 and TRBJ2-5; 8 nucleotides align to TRBD2. CDR1 and CDR2 from the germline V gene are SGHTA and FQGNSA. This CDR3 has 15 residues. V lost 5 bases and J lost 4; bases outside the gene matches: 9. The CDR3, as DNA: TGTGCCAGCAGCGCCCGACGGGGGGGAGGAGAGACCCAGTACTTC. Residues: CASSARRGGGETQYF.

V is TRBV9 and J is TRBJ2-3; 7 nucleotides agree with TRBD1. The length of the CDR3 is 17 residues. V was pared by 2 bases and J by 6 bases, with 15 bases of the junction left unmatched. In germline, CDR1 is SGDLS, CDR2 YYNGEE. CDR3 DNA sequence: TGTGCCAGCAGCGTGACAGGGAACCTCAACGCCCAGGATACGCAGTATTTT. This translates into CASSVTGNLNAQDTQYF.

With regard to this clone: Its ends do not fully match the called genes, so a read error is possible. This chain uses TRBV12-5 with TRBJ2-7; TRBD2 matches at 8 bases. Germline V CDR1 and CDR2: LGHNT, FRNRAP. This CDR3 spans 15 amino acids. The CDR3, as DNA: TGTGCTAGTGGTAACAGCGGGGGACGAGCCTACGAGCAGTGCTTC. Translation gives CASGNSGGRAYEQCF. The full variable domain, completed using reference TRBV12-5 and TRBJ2-7, is DARVTQTPRHKVTEMGQEVTMRCQPILGHNTVFWYRQTMMQGLELLAYFRNRAPLDDSGMPKDRFSAEMPDATLATLKIQPSEPRDSAVYFCASGNSGGRAYEQCFGPGTRLTVT.

V gene TRBV9 combines with J gene TRBJ2-3, with TRBD2 matching over 7 bases. The V gene's germline CDR1 is SGDLS and CDR2 YYNGEE. The CDR3 spans 15 residues. Trimming removed 2 bases from V and 2 bases from J; junction bases left unmatched: 5. The CDR3 reads CASSVSGGYTDTQYF. CDR3 nucleotide sequence: TGTGCCAGCAGCGTTTCGGGAGGTTACACAGATACGCAGTATTTT.

This chain links TRBV28 with TRBJ1-2; 8 bases match TRBD1. Germline loops: CDR1 MDHEN, CDR2 SYDVKM. V was pared by 5 bases and J by 4 bases, with 6 bases of the junction left unmatched. The CDR3 loop spans 14 amino acids. The CDR3 protein is CASSRTGSSYGYTF. For the CDR3, the DNA is TGTGCCAGCAGTCGGACAGGGTCGAGCTATGGCTACACCTTC.

The chain joins TRBV18 to TRBJ2-7; 9 nucleotides match TRBD1. CDR1 is KGHSH, CDR2 LQKENI, per germline. J was trimmed by 3 bases and V by 4 bases; bases with no gene match: 1. CDR3 length: 13 amino acids. CDR3 protein: CASSRGQGYEQYF. In nucleotides, the CDR3 is TGTGCCAGCTCACGGGGACAGGGCTACGAGCAGTACTTC. The complete variable domain, with remaining parts taken from reference TRBV18 and TRBJ2-7, reads NAGVMQNPRHLVRRRGQEARLRCSPMKGHSHVYWYRQLPEEGLKFMVYLQKENIIDESGMPKERFSAEFPKEGPSILRIQQVVRGDSAAYFCASSRGQGYEQYFGPGTRLTVT.

The chain joins TRBV10-3 to TRBJ2-7, with D possibly being TRBD1 (6 bases). Per germline, CDR1 ENHRY and CDR2 SYGVKD. There are 15 residues in the CDR3. The V gene lost 5 bases and the J gene lost 7 bases, with 21 bases spanning the gap. The CDR3 DNA is TGTGCCATCAGTTTACCCCAGGGGAAAGGTAGTGAGCAGTACTTC. Its translation: CAISLPQGKGSEQYF.

V gene TRBV5-1 combines with J gene TRBJ2-5; no clear D. With 0 bases removed from V and 0 bases from J, the gap between germline ends came to 12 bases. The CDR3 runs 16 residues. Looked up from germline, CDR1 is SGHRS and CDR2 is YFSETQ. The CDR3 region is CASSLVGAGNQETQYF. CDR3 bases: TGCGCCAGCAGCTTGGTGGGTGCTGGGAACCAAGAGACCCAGTACTTC.